The 9 T cell receptor beta chains presented below share a single source sample, sequenced in a study of shared clonotypes between healthy human individuals. Generated by immunoSEQ multiplex PCR, the TCRdb table keeps only in-frame clones and is missing some. The top ten clones hold about 0.35% of a sample with under 1,900,000 clones, approximately 98.5% of them seen once. Sequenced: naive CD4+ T cells sorted from blood. Stated subset: CD45RA+ positively selected. These TCRs come from a man aged 30 to 45 in good health.

This clone was counted a single time. The rearrangement joins TRBV7-8 to TRBJ2-5; 12 bases are a match to TRBD2. The CDR3 has 16 amino acids. Germline V gene sequence: CDR1 SGHVS, CDR2 FQNEAQ. With 4 bases clipped from V and 1 base from J, the junction kept 4 bases outside the gene matches. CDR3 loop: CASSSGLAGSQETQYF. The DNA for the CDR3 is TGTGCCAGCAGCTCCGGACTAGCGGGATCCCAAGAGACCCAGTACTTC.

The chain combines TRBV9 with TRBJ2-2; D might be TRBD1 or TRBD2, each matching 5 bases. Germline CDR1 is SGDLS and CDR2 is YYNGEE. The CDR3 is 15 residues long. Trimming cost V 4 bases and J 7 bases, with 17 bases left between them. The CDR3 DNA reads as TGTGCCAGCAGCTACATGGGGCACCGGGGCGGGGAGCTGTTTTTT. This encodes CASSYMGHRGGELFF.

V is TRBV2 and J is TRBJ1-1; no reliable D call. CDR1 is SNHLY, CDR2 FYNNEI, per germline. With 4 bases removed from V and 3 bases from J, the gap between germline ends came to 6 bases. The CDR3 is 12 amino acids. This CDR3 reads CASSAQDTEAFF. CDR3 DNA: TGTGCCAGCAGTGCCCAGGACACTGAAGCTTTCTTT.

V usage is TRBV7-7 and J usage is TRBJ2-1, with 11 nucleotides matching TRBD2. The V and J ends lost 5 bases and 5 bases, in that order; junction bases with no gene match: 8. Germline V CDR1 and CDR2: SSHAT, FNYEAQ (reference sequence). This CDR3 spans 16 amino acids. The CDR3, as DNA: TGTGCCAGCAGCCGAAAACTAGCGGGAGCGAACAATGAGCAGTTCTTC. It translates to CASSRKLAGANNEQFF.

This rearrangement joins TRBV6-1 to TRBJ2-7; D possibly corresponds to TRBD2 (6 bases). Trimming shortened V by 4 bases and J by 2 bases, and 9 bases separated the two germline ends. Germline V gene data show CDR1 as MNHNS and CDR2 as SASEGT. The CDR3 contains 13 residues. CDR3 amino acids: CASSVPGAYEQYF. DNA for the CDR3: TGTGCCAGCAGTGTACCGGGAGCCTACGAGCAGTACTTC.

The rearrangement uses TRBV4-2 and TRBJ2-1; TRBD2 matches 10 bases. Germline CDR1 reads LGHNA; CDR2 reads YNFKEQ. Trimming cost V 1 base and J 7 bases; bases outside gene matches: 10. The CDR3 extends over 17 amino acids. In DNA form, the CDR3 reads TGTGCCAGCAGCCAAGGTTGGGAGCGGGAGGGCCTTAATGAGCAGTTCTTC. As protein: CASSQGWEREGLNEQFF.

The chain carries TRBV5-1 and TRBJ2-1; D gene uncertain. Trimming shortened V by 0 bases and J by 2 bases, and 9 bases separated the two germline ends. Per the germline V gene, CDR1 is SGHRS and CDR2 is YFSETQ. The CDR3 sequence is 15 residues long. The CDR3 sequence: CASSLVVLTYNEQFF. The CDR3 DNA reads as TGCGCCAGCAGCTTGGTGGTTCTCACCTACAATGAGCAGTTCTTC.

As concerns this clone: The same CDR3 also results from other DNA sequences found in this sample. CDR3 sequence reads: CASSLTGGSYNEQFF. The CDR3 DNA follows: TGCGCCAGCAGCTTGACAGGGGGCTCCTACAATGAGCAGTTCTTC. The chain uses TRBV5-1 and TRBJ2-1; 8 positions agree with TRBD1. V lost 1 base and J lost 0; bases outside the gene matches: 0. This CDR3 comprises 15 residues. CDR1 and CDR2 (germline): SGHRS, YFSETQ.

The chain employs TRBV29-1 and TRBJ2-7, with 10 nucleotides matching TRBD1. The CDR3 has 13 residues. V was pared by 1 base and J by 6 bases, with 3 bases of the junction left unmatched. Germline V gene lookup returns CDR1 SQVTM and CDR2 ANQGSEA. The CDR3 coding sequence is TGCAGCGTTGAAGGGACAGGGGGAGGCGAGCAGTACTTC. Translation gives CSVEGTGGGEQYF.